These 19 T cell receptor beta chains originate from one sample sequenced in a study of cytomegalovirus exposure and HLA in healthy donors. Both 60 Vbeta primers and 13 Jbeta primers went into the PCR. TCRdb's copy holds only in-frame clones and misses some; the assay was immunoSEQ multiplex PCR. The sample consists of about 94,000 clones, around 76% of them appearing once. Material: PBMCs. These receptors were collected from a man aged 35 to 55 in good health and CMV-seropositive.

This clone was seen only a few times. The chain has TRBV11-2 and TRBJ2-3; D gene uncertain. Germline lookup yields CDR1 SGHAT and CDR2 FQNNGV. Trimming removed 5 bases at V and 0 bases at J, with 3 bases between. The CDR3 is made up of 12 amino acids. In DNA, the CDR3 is TGTGCCAGCAGCCCTAGCACAGATACGCAGTATTTT. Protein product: CASSPSTDTQYF.

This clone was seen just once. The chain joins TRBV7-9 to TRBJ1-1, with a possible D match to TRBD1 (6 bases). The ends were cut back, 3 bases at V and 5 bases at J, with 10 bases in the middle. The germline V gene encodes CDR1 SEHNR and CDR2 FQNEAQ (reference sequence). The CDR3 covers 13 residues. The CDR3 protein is CASSLAGATEAFF. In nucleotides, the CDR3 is TGTGCCAGCAGCTTGGCAGGGGCGACTGAAGCTTTCTTT.

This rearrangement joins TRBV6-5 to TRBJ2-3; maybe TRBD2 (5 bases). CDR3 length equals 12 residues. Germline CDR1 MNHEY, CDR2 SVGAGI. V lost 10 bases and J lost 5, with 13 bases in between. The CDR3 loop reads CATTGWGDTQYF. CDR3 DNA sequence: TGTGCCACCACGGGATGGGGAGATACGCAGTATTTT.

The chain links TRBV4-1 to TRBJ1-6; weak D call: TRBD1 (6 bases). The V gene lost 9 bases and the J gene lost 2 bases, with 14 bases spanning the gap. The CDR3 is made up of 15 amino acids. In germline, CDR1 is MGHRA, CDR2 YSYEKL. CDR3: CASRAGATYNSPLHF. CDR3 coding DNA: TGCGCCAGTCGGGCAGGGGCCACCTATAATTCACCCCTCCACTTT.

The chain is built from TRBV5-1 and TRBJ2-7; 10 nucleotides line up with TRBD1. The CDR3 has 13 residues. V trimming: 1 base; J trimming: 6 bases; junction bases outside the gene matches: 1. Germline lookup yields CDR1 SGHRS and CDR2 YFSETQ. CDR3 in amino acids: CASSLRDRGEQYF. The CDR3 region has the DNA TGCGCCAGCAGCTTGAGGGACAGGGGCGAGCAGTACTTC. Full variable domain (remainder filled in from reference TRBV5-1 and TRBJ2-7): KAGVTQTPRYLIKTRGQQVTLSCSPISGHRSVSWYQQTPGQGLQFLFEYFSETQRNKGNFPGRFSGRQFSNSRSEMNVSTLELGDSALYLCASSLRDRGEQYFGPGTRLTVT.

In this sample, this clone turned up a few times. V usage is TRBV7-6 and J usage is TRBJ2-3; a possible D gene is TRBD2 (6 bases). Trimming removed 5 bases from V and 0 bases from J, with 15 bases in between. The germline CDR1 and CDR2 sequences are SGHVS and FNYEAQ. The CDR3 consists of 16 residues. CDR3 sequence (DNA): TGTGCCAGCAGCGCCCGGGCTAGCGAGAGCACAGATACGCAGTATTTT. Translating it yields CASSARASESTDTQYF.

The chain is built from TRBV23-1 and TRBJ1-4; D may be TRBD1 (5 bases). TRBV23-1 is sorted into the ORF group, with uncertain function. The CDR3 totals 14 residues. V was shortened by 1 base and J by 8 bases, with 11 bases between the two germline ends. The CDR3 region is CASSQLGAREKLFF. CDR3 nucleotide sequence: TGCGCCAGCAGTCAATTAGGGGCGCGAGAAAAACTGTTTTTT.

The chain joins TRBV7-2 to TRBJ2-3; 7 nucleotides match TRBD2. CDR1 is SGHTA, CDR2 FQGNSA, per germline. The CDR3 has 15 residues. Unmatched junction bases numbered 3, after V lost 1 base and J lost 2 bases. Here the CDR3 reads CASSLGGSHTDTQYF. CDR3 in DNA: TGTGCCAGCAGCTTAGGCGGGAGCCACACAGATACGCAGTATTTT.

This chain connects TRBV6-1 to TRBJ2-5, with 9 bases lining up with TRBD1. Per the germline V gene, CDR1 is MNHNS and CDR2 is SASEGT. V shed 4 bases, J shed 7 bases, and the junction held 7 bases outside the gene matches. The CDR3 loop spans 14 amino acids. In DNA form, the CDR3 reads TGTGCCAGCAGTGGGACAGGGGCCGCCTTGACCCAGTACTTC. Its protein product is CASSGTGAALTQYF.

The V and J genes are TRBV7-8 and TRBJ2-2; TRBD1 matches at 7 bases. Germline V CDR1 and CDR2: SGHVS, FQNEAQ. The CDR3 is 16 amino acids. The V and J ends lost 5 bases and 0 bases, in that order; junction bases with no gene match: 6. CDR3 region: CASSLPTGANTGELFF. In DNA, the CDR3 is TGTGCCAGCAGCCTACCCACAGGGGCGAACACCGGGGAGCTGTTTTTT.

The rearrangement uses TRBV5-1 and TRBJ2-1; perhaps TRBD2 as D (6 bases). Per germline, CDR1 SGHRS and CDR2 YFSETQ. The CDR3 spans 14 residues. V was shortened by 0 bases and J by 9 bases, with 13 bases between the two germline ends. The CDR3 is CASSLVNSGVEQFF. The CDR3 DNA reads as TGCGCCAGCAGCTTGGTAAATAGCGGAGTTGAGCAGTTCTTC.

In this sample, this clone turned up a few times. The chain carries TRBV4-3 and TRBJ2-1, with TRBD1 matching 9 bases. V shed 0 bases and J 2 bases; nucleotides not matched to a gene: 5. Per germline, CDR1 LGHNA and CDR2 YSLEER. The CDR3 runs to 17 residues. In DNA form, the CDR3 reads TGCGCCAGCAGCCAAGAACCGGGACAGGGCGCCTACAATGAGCAGTTCTTC. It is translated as CASSQEPGQGAYNEQFF.

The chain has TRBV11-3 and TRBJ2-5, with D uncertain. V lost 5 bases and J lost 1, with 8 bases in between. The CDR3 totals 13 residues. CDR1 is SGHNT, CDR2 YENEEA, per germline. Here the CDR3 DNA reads TGTGCCAGCAGCAGGTCGGGCCAAGAGACCCAGTACTTC. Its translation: CASSRSGQETQYF. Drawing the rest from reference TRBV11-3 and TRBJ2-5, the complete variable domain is EAGVVQSPRYKIIEKKQPVAFWCNPISGHNTLYWYLQNLGQGPELLIRYENEEAVDDSQLPKDRFSAERLKGVDSTLKIQPAELGDSAVYLCASSRSGQETQYFGPGTRLLVL.

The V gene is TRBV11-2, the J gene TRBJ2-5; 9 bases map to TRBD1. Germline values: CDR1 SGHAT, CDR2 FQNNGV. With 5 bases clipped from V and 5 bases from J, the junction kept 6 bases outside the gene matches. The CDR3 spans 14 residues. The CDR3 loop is CASSVQGARETQYF. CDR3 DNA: TGTGCCAGCAGCGTACAGGGGGCGAGGGAGACCCAGTACTTC. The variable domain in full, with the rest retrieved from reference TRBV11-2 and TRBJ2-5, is EAGVAQSPRYKIIEKRQSVAFWCNPISGHATLYWYQQILGQGPKLLIQFQNNGVVDDSQLPKDRFSAERLKGVDSTLKIQPAKLEDSAVYLCASSVQGARETQYFGPGTRLLVL.

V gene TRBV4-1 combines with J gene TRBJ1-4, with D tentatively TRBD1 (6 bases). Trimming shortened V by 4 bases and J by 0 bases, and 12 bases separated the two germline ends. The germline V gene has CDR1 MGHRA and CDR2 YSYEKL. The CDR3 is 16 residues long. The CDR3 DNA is TGCGCCAGCAGCCCGACAGGACTGGCAACTAATGAAAAACTGTTTTTT. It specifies CASSPTGLATNEKLFF.

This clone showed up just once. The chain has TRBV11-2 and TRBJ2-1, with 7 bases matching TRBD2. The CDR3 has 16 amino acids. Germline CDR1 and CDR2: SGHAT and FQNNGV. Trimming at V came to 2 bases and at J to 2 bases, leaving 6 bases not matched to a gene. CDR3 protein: CASSLSTGTTYNEQFF. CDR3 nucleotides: TGTGCCAGCAGCTTATCGACCGGGACTACCTACAATGAGCAGTTCTTC.

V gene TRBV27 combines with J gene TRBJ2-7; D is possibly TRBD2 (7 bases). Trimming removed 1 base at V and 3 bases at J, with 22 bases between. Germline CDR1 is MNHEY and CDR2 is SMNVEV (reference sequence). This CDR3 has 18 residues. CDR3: CASSLLGVRGGDIYEQYF. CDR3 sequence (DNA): TGTGCCAGCAGTTTATTGGGGGTAAGGGGGGGGGACATCTACGAGCAGTACTTC.

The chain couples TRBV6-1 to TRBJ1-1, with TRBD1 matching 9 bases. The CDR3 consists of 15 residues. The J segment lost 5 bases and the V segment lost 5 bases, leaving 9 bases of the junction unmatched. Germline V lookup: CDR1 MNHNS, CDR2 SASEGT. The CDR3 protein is CASSTLTGGRTEAFF. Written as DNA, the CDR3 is TGTGCCAGCAGTACACTGACAGGGGGTCGGACTGAAGCTTTCTTT.

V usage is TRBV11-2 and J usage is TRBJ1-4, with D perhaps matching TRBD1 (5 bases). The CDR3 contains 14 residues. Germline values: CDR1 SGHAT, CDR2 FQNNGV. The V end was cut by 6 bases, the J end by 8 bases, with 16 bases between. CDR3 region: CASSYGGVGEKLFF. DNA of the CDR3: TGTGCCAGCAGTTACGGGGGTGTGGGCGAAAAACTGTTTTTT.